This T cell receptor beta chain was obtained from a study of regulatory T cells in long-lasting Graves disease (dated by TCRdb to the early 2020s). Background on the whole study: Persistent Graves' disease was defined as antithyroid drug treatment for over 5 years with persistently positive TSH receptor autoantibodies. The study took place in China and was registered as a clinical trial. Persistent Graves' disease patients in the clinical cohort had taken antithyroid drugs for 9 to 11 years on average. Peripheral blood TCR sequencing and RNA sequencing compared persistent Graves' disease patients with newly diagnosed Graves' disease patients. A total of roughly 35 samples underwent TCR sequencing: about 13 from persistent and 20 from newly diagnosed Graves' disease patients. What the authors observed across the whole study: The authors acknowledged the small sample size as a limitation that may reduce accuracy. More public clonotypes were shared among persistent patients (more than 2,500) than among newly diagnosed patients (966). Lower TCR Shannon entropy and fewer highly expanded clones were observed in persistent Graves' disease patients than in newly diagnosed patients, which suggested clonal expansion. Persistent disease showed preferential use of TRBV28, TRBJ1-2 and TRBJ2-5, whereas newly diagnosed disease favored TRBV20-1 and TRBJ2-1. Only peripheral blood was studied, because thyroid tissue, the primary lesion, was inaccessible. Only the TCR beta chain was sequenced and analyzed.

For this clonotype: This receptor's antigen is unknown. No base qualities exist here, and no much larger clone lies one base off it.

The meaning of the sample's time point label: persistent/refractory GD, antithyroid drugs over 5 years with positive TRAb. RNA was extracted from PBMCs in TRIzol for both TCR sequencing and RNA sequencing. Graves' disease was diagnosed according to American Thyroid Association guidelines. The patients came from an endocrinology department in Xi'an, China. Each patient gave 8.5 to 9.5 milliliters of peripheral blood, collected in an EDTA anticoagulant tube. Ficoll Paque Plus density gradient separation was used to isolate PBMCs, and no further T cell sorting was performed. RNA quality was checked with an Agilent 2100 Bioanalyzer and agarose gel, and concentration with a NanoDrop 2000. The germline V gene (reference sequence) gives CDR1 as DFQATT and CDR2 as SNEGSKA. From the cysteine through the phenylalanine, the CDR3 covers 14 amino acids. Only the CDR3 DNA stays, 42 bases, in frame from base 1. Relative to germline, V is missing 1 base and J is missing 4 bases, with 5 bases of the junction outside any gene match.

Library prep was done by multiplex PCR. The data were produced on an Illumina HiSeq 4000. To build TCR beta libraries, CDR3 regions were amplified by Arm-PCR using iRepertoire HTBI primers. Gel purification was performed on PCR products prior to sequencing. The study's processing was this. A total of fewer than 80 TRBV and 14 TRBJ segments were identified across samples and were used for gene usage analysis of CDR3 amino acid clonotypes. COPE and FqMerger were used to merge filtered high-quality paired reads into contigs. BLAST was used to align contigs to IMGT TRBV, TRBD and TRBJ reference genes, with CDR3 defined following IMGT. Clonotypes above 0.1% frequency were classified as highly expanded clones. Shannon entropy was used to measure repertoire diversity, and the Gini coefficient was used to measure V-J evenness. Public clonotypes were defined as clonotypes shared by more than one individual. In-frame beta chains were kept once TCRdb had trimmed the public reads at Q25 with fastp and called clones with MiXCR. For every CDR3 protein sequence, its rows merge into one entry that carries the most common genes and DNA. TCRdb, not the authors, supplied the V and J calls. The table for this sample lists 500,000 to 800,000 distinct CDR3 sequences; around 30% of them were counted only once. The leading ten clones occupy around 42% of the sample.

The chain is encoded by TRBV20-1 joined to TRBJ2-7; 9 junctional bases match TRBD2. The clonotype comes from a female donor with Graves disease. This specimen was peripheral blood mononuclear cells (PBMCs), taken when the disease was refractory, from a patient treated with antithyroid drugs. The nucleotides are TGCAGTGCTAGAGGGGCTAGCGGGATGTACGAGCAGTACTTC. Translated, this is CSARGASGMYEQYF.